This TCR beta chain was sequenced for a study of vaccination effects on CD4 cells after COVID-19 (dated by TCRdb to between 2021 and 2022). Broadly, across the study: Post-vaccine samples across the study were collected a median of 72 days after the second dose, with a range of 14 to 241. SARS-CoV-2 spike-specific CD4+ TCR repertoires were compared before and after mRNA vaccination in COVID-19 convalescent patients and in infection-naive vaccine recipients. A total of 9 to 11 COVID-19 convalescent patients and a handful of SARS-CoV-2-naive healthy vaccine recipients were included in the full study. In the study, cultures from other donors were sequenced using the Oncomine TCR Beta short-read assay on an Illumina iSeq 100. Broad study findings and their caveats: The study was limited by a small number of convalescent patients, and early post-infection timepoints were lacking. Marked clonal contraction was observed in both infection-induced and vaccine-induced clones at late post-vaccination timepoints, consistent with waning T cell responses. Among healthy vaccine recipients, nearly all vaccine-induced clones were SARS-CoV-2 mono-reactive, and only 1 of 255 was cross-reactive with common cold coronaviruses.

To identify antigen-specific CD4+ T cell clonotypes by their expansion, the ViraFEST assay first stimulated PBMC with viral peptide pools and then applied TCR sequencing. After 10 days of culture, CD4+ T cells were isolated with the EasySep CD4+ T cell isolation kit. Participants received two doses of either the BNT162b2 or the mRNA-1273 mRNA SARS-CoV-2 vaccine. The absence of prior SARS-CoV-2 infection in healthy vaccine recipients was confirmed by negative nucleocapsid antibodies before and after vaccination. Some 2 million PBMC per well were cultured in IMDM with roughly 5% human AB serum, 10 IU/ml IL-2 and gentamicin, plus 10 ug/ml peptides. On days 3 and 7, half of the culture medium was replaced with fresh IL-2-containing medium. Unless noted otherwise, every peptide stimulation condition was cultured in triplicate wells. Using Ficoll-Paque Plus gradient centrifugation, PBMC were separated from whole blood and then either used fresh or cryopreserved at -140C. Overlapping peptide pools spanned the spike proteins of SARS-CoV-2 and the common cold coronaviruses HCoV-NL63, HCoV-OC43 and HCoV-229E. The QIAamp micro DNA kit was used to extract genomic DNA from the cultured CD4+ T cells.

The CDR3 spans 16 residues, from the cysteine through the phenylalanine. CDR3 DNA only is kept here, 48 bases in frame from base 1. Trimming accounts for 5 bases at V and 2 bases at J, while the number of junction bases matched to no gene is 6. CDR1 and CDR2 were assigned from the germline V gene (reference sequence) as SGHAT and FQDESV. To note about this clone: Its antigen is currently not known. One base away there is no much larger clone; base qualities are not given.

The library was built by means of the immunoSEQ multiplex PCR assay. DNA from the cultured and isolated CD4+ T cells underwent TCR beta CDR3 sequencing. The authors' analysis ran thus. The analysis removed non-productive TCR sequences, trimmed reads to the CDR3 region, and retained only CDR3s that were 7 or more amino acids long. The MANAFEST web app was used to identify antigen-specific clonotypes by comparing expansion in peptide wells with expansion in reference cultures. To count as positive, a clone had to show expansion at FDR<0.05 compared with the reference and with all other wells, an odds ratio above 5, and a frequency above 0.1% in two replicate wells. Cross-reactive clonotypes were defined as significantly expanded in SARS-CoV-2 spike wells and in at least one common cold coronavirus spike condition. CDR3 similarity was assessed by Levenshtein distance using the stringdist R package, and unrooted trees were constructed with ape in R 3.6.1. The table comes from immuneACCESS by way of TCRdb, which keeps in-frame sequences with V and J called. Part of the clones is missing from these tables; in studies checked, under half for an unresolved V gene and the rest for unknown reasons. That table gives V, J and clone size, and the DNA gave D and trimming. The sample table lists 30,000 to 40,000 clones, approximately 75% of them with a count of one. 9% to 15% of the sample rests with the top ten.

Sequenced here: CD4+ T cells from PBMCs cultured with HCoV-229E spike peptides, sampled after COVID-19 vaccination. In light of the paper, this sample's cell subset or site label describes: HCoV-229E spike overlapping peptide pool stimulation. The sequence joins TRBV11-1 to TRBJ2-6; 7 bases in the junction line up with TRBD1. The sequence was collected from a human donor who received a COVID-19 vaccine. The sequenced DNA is TGTGCCAGCAGCCGACAGGGACCAGCTGGGGCCAACGTCCTGACTTTC. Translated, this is CASSRQGPAGANVLTF.